This is a list of T cell receptor beta chains from one sample in a study of shared clonotypes between healthy human individuals. Profiled with immunoSEQ multiplex PCR; TCRdb holds only in-frame clones, not every one. The table includes some 2,100,000 clones, 90% to 95% detected once. Source material: naive CD8+ T cells from PBMCs. These receptors all stem from a man younger than 35 in good health. Some clones in this sample may be carry-over from other donors' samples. CDR3s include the opening cysteine and the closing phenylalanine or tryptophan. The order of the fields is J gene, V gene, D gene, clone size, CDR3 DNA, CDR3 protein. The D gene is left open where the match is weak. The listing skips clone size in some rows; elsewhere it reads once, few, many or a size class.

J gene: TRBJ2-7; V gene: TRBV25-1; D gene: .; clone size: .; CDR3 DNA: TGTGCCAGCAGTGAATTATCCGAGACGTACGAGCAGTACTTC; CDR3 protein: CASSELSETYEQYF
J gene: TRBJ2-1; V gene: TRBV7-9; D gene: TRBD1; clone size: .; CDR3 DNA: TGTGCCAGCGGACAGGGTCGTGAGCAGTTCTTC; CDR3 protein: CASGQGREQFF
J gene: TRBJ2-5; V gene: TRBV10-3; D gene: TRBD2; clone size: .; CDR3 DNA: TGTGCCATCAGGACTAGCGGGGGGGAGACCCAGTACTTC; CDR3 protein: CAIRTSGGETQYF
J gene: TRBJ1-1; V gene: TRBV19; D gene: TRBD1; clone size: .; CDR3 DNA: TGTGCCAGTAAGGAGGAGGGGGCGAGGAACACTGAAGCTTTCTTT; CDR3 protein: CASKEEGARNTEAFF
J gene: TRBJ2-3; V gene: TRBV7-3; D gene: .; clone size: .; CDR3 DNA: TGTGCCAGCAGCTTCCCGGGTTCGAGCACAGATACGCAGTATTTT; CDR3 protein: CASSFPGSSTDTQYF
J gene: TRBJ2-7; V gene: TRBV9; D gene: .; clone size: .; CDR3 DNA: TGTGCCAGCAGTGGGGGACCGCAATACGAGCAGTACTTC; CDR3 protein: CASSGGPQYEQYF
J gene: TRBJ2-3; V gene: TRBV7-9; D gene: .; clone size: .; CDR3 DNA: TGTGCCAGCAGCTTCTACACGGGTGGGGCTAGCACAGATACGCAGTATTTT; CDR3 protein: CASSFYTGGASTDTQYF
J gene: TRBJ2-1; V gene: TRBV14; D gene: .; clone size: .; CDR3 DNA: TGTGCCAGCAGCCTGGCTATAGCTGGCTCCTACAATGAGCAGTTCTTC; CDR3 protein: CASSLAIAGSYNEQFF
J gene: TRBJ2-5; V gene: TRBV7-9; D gene: .; clone size: .; CDR3 DNA: TGTGCCAGCAGTCCAGGGTGGGGTAGGGAGACCCAGTACTTC; CDR3 protein: CASSPGWGRETQYF
J gene: TRBJ2-1; V gene: TRBV19; D gene: .; clone size: many; CDR3 DNA: TGTGCCAGTAGTATAGGTCTAAACGGGGCAAACAATGAGCAGTTCTTC; CDR3 protein: CASSIGLNGANNEQFF
J gene: TRBJ2-7; V gene: TRBV9; D gene: .; clone size: few; CDR3 DNA: TGTGCCAGCAGCGTAGCCCCAACTACAGTGTACGAGCAGTACTTC; CDR3 protein: CASSVAPTTVYEQYF
J gene: TRBJ1-1; V gene: TRBV28; D gene: .; clone size: .; CDR3 DNA: TGTGCCAGCAGTTTATTCCCCCCCAAAGCTTTCTTT; CDR3 protein: CASSLFPPKAFF
J gene: TRBJ2-2; V gene: TRBV5-1; D gene: TRBD2; clone size: .; CDR3 DNA: TGCGCCAGCAGCTTGGGTCTCGGGAGGGCGGACACCGGGGAGCTGTTTTTT; CDR3 protein: CASSLGLGRADTGELFF
J gene: TRBJ1-1; V gene: TRBV29-1; D gene: TRBD1; clone size: .; CDR3 DNA: TGCAGCGTAGGACAGGGGGCTTTTGGAGCTTTCTTT; CDR3 protein: CSVGQGAFGAFF
J gene: TRBJ2-7; V gene: TRBV9; D gene: TRBD2; clone size: .; CDR3 DNA: TGTGCCAGCAGCGTAGCCCAGACTAGCGGAGCCTACGAGCAGTACTTC; CDR3 protein: CASSVAQTSGAYEQYF
J gene: TRBJ2-1; V gene: TRBV4-1; D gene: .; clone size: .; CDR3 DNA: TGCGCCAGCACCTCCGTAGGGACTCTCAATGAGCAGTTCTTC; CDR3 protein: CASTSVGTLNEQFF
J gene: TRBJ2-3; V gene: TRBV7-9; D gene: .; clone size: .; CDR3 DNA: TGTGCCAGCAGCCATGCCCGCCTCGACACAGATACGCAGTATTTT; CDR3 protein: CASSHARLDTDTQYF
J gene: TRBJ1-5; V gene: TRBV27; D gene: .; clone size: .; CDR3 DNA: TGTGCCAGCAGTTTAAATCGAGCGGATAGCAATCAGCCCCAGCATTTT; CDR3 protein: CASSLNRADSNQPQHF